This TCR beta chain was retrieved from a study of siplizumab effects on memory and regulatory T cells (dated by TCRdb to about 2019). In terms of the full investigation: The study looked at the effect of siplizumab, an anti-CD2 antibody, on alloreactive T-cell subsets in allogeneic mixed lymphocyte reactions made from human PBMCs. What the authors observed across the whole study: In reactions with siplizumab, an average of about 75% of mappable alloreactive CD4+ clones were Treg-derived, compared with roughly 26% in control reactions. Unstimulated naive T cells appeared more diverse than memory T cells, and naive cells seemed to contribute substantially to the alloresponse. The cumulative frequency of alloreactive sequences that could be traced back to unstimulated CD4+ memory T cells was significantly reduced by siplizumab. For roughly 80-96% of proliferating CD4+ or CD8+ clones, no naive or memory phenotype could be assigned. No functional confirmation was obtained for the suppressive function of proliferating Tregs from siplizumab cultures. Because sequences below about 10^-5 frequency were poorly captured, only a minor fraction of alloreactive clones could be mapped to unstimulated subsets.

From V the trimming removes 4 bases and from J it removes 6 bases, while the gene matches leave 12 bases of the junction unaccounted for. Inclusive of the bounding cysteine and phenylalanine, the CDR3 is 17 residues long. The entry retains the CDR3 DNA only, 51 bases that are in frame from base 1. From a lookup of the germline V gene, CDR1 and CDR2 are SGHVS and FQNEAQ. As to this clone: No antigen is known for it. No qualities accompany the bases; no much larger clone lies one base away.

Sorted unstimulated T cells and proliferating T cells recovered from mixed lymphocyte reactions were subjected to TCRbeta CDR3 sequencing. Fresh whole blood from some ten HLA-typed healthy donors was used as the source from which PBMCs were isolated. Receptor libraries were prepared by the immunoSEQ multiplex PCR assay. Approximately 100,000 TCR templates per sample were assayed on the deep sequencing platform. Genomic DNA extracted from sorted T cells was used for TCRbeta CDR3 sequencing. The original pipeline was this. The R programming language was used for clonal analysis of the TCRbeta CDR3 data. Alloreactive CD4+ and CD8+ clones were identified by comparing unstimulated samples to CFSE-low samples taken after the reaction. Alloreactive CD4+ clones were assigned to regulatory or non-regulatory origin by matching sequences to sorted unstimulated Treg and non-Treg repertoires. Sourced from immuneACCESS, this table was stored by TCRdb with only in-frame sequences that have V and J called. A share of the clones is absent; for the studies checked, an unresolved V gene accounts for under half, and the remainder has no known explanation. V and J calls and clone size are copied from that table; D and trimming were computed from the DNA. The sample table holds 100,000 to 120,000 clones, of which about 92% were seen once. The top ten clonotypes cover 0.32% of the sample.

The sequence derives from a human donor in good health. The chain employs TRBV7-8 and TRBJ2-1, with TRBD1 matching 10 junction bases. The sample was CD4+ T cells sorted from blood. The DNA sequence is TGTGCCAGCAGCTCGTCCCGGGACAGGGGTCCCCGCAATGAGCAGTTCTTC. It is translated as CASSSSRDRGPRNEQFF.